This T cell receptor (beta chain) originates from a study of siplizumab effects on memory and regulatory T cells. The data were produced by immunoSEQ multiplex PCR, yet TCRdb's version contains in-frame clones alone and is incomplete. The sample includes 97,000 or so clones, roughly 90% of them seen just once. Findings and caveats of the study: Controls had around 25% Treg-derived mappable alloreactive CD4+ clones on average, versus approximately 69% with siplizumab. Sequences below about 10^-5 frequency were poorly captured, limiting mapping of alloreactive clones. Apparently more diverse than memory cells, naive T cells also seemed major alloresponse contributors.

Of note for this clone: The antigen is undetermined.

Trimming removed 5 bases at V and 5 bases at J, with 25 bases between. Germline loops: CDR1 SGDLS, CDR2 YYNGEE. The CDR3 contains 17 residues. The chain recombines TRBV9 with TRBJ2-5; D is perhaps TRBD1 (7 bases). The source is a human donor in good health. The source material was CD4+ T cells sorted from blood. This CDR3 reads CASSRLQGRTGLETQYF. CDR3 sequence (DNA): TGTGCCAGCAGTAGGTTACAGGGGAGGACCGGGTTGGAGACCCAGTACTTC. The variable domain in full, with the rest retrieved from reference TRBV9 and TRBJ2-5, is DSGVTQTPKHLITATGQRVTLRCSPRSGDLSVYWYQQSLDQGLQFLIQYYNGEERAKGNILERFSAQQFPDLHSELNLSSLELGDSALYFCASSRLQGRTGLETQYFGPGTRLLVL.